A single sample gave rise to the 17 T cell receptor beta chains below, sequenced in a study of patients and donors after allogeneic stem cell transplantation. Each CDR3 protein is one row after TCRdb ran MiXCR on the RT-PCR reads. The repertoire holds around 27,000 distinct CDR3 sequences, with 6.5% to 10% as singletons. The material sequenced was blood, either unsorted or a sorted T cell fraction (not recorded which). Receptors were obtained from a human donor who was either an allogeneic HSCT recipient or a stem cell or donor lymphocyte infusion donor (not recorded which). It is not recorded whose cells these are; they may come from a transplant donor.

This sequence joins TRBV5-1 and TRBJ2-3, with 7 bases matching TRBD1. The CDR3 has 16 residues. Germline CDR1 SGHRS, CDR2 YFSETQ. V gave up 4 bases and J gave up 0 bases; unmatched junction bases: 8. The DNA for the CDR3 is TGCGCCAGCAGCCTTGGACAGGCCCCAAGCACAGATACGCAGTATTTT. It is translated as CASSLGQAPSTDTQYF.

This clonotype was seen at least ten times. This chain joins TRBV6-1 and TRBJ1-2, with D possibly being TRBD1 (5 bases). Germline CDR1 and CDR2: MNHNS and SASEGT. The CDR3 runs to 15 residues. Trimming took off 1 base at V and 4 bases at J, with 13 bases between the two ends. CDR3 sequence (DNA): TGTGCCAGCAGTGAAGGAGGGTACAGGTCCTATGGCTACACCTTC. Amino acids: CASSEGGYRSYGYTF.

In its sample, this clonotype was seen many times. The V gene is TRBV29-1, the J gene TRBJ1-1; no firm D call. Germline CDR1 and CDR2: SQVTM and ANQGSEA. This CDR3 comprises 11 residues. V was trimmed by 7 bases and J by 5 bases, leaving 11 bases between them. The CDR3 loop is CSGGVGTEAFF. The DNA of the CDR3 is TGCAGCGGGGGAGTGGGGACTGAAGCTTTCTTT.

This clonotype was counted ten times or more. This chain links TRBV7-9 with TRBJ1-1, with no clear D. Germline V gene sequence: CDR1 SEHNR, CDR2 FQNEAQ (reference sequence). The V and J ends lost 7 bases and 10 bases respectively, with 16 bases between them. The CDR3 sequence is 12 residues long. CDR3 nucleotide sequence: TGTGCCAGCAACCAAATGAGGTCTGGAGCTTTCTTT. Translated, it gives CASNQMRSGAFF.

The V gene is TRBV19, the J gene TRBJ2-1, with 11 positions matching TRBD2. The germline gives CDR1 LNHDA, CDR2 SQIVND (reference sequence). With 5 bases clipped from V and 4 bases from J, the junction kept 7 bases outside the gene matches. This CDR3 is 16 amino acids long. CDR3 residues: CASSFGTSGSYNEQFF. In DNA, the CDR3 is TGTGCCAGTAGTTTTGGGACTAGCGGTTCGTACAATGAGCAGTTCTTC.

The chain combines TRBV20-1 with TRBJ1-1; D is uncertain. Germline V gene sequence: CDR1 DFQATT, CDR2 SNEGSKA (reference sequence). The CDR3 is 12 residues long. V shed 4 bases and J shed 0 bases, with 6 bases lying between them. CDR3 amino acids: CSANPMNTEAFF. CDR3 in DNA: TGCAGTGCTAATCCAATGAACACTGAAGCTTTCTTT.

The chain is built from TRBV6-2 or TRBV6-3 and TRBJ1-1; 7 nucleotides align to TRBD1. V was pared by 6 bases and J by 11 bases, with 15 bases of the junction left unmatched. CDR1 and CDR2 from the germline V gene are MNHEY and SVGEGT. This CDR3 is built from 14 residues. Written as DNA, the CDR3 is TGTGCCAGCAGAAACAACTACAGGGGCCAGGGGGCTTTCTTT. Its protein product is CASRNNYRGQGAFF.

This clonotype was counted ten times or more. The CDR3 here is CASRDRGRYTEAFF. The CDR3 bases are TGTGCCAGCAGGGACAGGGGACGGTACACTGAAGCTTTCTTT. The chain employs TRBV27 and TRBJ1-1; 9 bases are shared with TRBD1. The CDR3 totals 14 residues. Trimming cost V 6 bases and J 3 bases; bases outside gene matches: 5. The germline V gene has CDR1 MNHEY and CDR2 SMNVEV (reference sequence).

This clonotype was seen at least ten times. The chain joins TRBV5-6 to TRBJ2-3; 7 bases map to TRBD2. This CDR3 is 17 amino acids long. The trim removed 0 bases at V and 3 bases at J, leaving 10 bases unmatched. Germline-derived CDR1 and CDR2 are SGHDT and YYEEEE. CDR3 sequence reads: CASSLGLGEGSTDTQYF. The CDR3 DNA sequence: TGTGCCAGCAGCTTGGGTTTGGGGGAGGGCTCGACAGATACGCAGTATTTT.

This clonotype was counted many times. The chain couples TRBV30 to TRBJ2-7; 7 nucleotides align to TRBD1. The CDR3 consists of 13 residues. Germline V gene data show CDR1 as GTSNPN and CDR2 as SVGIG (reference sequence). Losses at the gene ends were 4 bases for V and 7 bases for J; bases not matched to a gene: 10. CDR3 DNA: TGTGCCTGGACGTTGACCCCGGGACAGGAGCAGTACTTC. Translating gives CAWTLTPGQEQYF.

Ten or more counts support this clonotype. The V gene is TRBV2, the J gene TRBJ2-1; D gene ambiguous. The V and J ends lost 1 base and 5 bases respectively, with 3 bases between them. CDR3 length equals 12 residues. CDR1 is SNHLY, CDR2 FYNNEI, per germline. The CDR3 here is CASSEGDNEQFF. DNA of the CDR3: TGTGCCAGCAGTGAAGGGGACAATGAGCAGTTCTTC.

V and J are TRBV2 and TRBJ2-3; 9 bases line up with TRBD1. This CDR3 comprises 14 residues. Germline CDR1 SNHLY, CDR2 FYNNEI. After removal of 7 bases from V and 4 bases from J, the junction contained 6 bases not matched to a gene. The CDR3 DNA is TGTGCCAGCACGCCAGACAGGGGGGCAGATACGCAGTATTTT. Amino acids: CASTPDRGADTQYF.

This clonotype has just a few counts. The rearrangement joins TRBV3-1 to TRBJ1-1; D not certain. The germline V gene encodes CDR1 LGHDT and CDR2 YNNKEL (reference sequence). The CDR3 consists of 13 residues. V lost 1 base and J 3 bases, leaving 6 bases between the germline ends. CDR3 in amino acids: CASSQGRDTEAFF. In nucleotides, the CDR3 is TGTGCCAGCAGCCAAGGCAGAGACACTGAAGCTTTCTTT.

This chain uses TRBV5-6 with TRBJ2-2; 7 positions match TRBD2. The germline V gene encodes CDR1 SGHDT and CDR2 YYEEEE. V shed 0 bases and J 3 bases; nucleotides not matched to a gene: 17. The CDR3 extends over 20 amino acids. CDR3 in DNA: TGTGCCAGCAGCTTGGAGGTTACGAGCGGGATGTCTTACGACACCGGGGAGCTGTTTTTT. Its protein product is CASSLEVTSGMSYDTGELFF. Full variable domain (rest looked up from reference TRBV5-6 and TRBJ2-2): DAGVTQSPTHLIKTRGQQVTLRCSPKSGHDTVSWYQQALGQGPQFIFQYYEEEERQRGNFPDRFSGHQFPNYSSELNVNALLLGDSALYLCASSLEVTSGMSYDTGELFFGEGSRLTVL.

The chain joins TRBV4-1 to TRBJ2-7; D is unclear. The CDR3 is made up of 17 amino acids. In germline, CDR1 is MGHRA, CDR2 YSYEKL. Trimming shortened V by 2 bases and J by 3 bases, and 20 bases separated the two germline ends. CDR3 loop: CASSQNRSRNPDYEQYF. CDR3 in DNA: TGCGCCAGCAGCCAAAATAGGTCCAGAAATCCCGACTACGAGCAGTACTTC.

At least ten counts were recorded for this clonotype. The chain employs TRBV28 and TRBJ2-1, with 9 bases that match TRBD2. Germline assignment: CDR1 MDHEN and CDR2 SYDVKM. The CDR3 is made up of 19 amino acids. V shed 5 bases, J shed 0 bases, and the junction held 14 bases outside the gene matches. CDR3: CASSTTSGAPWSSYNEQFF. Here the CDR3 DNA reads TGTGCCAGCAGTACGACTAGCGGAGCCCCTTGGAGCTCCTACAATGAGCAGTTCTTC.

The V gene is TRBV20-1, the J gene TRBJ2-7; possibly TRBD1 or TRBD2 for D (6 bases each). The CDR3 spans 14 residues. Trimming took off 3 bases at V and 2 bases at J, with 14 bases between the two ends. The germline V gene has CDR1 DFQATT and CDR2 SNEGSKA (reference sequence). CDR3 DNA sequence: TGCAGTGCTAGCGGGGGCAGTCAAACCTACGAGCAGTACTTC. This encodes CSASGGSQTYEQYF.